This T cell receptor beta chain was sequenced during a study of T cells in localized non-small cell lung cancer. Broader study findings: Investigators sequenced only a single tumor region, leaving heterogeneity possible. Uninvolved adjacent lung showed the highest T cell clonality, exceeding tumor. The appearance of a median approximately 55 of the top 100 tumor clones was seen in adjacent lung.

The J segment lost 7 bases and the V segment lost 5 bases, leaving 12 bases of the junction unmatched. The CDR3 length is 15 residues. Germline values: CDR1 SGHRS, CDR2 YFSETQ. Harvested at least 2 cm beyond the tumor margin, adjacent lung showed no atypia. As concerns this clone: Its matching antigen is unknown.

The repertoire was sequenced with immunoSEQ multiplex PCR; TCRdb's copy has only in-frame clones and lacks some. The sample contains 1,500 to 2,000 clones, approximately 22% of which appear only once. The starting material was normal lung tissue next to the tumor, obtained before any cancer treatment. The receptor was isolated from a man between 18 and 49 years old with stage I lung adenocarcinoma. The V call is TRBV5-1, the J call TRBJ1-5, with TRBD1 matching 7 bases. The CDR3 here is CASSYTGQAEQPQHF. CDR3 DNA: TGCGCCAGCAGTTATACCGGACAGGCAGAGCAGCCCCAGCATTTT.